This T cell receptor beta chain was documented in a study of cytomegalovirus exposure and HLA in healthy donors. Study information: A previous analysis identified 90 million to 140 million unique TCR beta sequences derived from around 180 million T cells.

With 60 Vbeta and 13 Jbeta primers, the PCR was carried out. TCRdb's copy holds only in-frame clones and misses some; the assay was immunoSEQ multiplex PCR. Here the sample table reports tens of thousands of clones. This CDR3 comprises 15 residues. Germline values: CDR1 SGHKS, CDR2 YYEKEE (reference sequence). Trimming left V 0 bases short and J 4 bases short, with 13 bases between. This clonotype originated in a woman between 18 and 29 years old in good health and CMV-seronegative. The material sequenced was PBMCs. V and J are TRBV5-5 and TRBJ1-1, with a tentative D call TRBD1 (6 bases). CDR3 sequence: CASSLAGGLGTEAFF. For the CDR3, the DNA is TGTGCCAGCAGCTTGGCCGGGGGGCTGGGCACTGAAGCTTTCTTT.